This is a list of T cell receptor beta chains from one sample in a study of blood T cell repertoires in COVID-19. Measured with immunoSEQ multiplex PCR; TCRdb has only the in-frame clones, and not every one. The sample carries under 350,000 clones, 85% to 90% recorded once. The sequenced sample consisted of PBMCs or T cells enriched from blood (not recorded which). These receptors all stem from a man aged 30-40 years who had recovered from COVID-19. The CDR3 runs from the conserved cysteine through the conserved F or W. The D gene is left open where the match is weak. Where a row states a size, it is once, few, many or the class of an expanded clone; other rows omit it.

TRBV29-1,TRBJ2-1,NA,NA,CSVEDQRVPYNEQFF,TGCAGCGTTGAAGATCAACGAGTACCCTACAATGAGCAGTTCTTC
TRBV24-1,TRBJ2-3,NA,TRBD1,CATSGKGAFTDTQYF,TGTGCCACCAGTGGAAAGGGGGCTTTCACAGATACGCAGTATTTT
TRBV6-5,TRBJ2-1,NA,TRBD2,CASSSLAGGPHNEQFF,TGTGCCAGCAGTTCCCTAGCGGGAGGGCCCCACAATGAGCAGTTCTTC
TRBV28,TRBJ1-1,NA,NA,CASSFRLRDTEAFF,TGTGCCAGCAGTTTCCGGCTGAGGGACACTGAAGCTTTCTTT
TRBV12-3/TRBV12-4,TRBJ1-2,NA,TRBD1,CAIGQGGYGYTF,TGTGCCATCGGACAGGGCGGCTATGGCTACACCTTC
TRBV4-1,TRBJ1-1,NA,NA,CASSQVGSWNTEAFF,TGCGCCAGCAGCCAAGTGGGCAGCTGGAACACTGAAGCTTTCTTT
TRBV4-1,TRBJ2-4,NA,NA,CASSHGVGNIQYF,TGCGCCAGCAGCCATGGAGTGGGAAACATTCAGTACTTC
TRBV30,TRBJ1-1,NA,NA,CAWLGKGQTEAFF,TGTGCCTGGTTAGGTAAGGGGCAAACTGAAGCTTTCTTT
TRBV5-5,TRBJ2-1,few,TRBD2,CASSLLAGGPVNEQFF,TGTGCCAGCAGCTTGTTAGCGGGGGGGCCTGTCAATGAGCAGTTCTTC
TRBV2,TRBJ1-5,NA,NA,CASSDRAGVQPQHF,TGTGCCAGCAGTGACAGGGCAGGGGTTCAGCCCCAGCATTTT
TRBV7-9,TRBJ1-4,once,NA,CASTKSGQIGEKLFF,TGTGCCAGCACCAAAAGTGGACAGATCGGGGAAAAACTGTTTTTT
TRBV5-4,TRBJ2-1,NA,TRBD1,CASSSGQAIRFF,TGTGCCAGCAGCTCGGGACAGGCTATACGGTTCTTC
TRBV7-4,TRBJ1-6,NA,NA,CASSLAPGSARSPLHF,TGTGCCAGCAGCTTAGCTCCGGGGTCGGCGCGATCACCCCTCCACTTT
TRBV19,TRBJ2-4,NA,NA,CASLGPDSKNIQYF,TGTGCCAGTCTAGGGCCGGACAGTAAAAACATTCAGTACTTC
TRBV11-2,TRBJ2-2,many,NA,CASSLVPGSGELFF,TGTGCCAGCAGCTTAGTTCCAGGGTCCGGGGAGCTGTTTTTT
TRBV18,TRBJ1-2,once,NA,CASSPGLMNYGYTF,TGTGCCAGCTCACCTGGACTTATGAACTATGGCTACACCTTC
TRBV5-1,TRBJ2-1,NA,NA,CASSLQGTYNEQFF,TGCGCCAGCAGCTTGCAGGGTACCTACAATGAGCAGTTCTTC
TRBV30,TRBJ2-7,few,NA,CAWSGGRYEQYF,TGTGCCTGGAGTGGGGGCCGCTACGAGCAGTACTTC
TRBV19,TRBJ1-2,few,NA,CASSIGLETGYTF,TGTGCCAGTAGTATAGGTTTGGAGACTGGCTACACCTTC
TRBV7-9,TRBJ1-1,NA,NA,CASSLGRGNTEAFF,TGTGCCAGCAGCTTAGGACGGGGGAACACTGAAGCTTTCTTT
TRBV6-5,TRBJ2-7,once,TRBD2,CASSWGTSGSNEQYF,TGTGCCAGCAGTTGGGGGACTAGCGGGAGTAACGAGCAGTACTTC
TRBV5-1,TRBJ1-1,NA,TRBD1,CASSGGQGLNTEAFF,TGCGCCAGCAGCGGTGGACAGGGTTTGAACACTGAAGCTTTCTTT
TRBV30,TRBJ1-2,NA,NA,CAWSVPGGGYTF,TGTGCCTGGAGTGTCCCGGGGGGTGGCTACACCTTC
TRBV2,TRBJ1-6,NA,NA,CASSFGAAASPLHF,TGTGCCAGCAGTTTTGGGGCCGCCGCTTCACCCCTCCACTTT
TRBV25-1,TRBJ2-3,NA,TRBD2,CASSHQTLAGGNTDTQYF,TGTGCCAGCAGCCACCAGACCCTAGCGGGGGGAAACACAGATACGCAGTATTTT
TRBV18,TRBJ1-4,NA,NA,CASSLPNEKLFF,TGTGCCAGCTCCCTACCTAATGAAAAACTGTTTTTT
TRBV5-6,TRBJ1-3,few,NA,CASLTGSSNSGNTIYF,TGTGCCAGCCTGACAGGATCTTCTAACTCTGGAAACACCATATATTTT
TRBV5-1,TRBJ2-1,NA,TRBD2,CASSLVAGGAGNEQFF,TGCGCCAGCAGCTTGGTAGCGGGAGGGGCTGGGAATGAGCAGTTCTTC
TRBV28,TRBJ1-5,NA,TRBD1,CASSTGGGGQPQHF,TGTGCCAGCAGTACAGGGGGCGGGGGTCAGCCCCAGCATTTT
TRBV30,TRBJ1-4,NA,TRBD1,CAWRRQGGNEKLFF,TGTGCCTGGAGGAGACAGGGTGGTAATGAAAAACTGTTTTTT
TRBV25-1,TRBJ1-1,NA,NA,CASSESWANTEAFF,TGTGCCAGCAGTGAATCGTGGGCAAACACTGAAGCTTTCTTT
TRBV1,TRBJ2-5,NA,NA,CTSSPRVGGGETQYF,TGCACCAGCAGCCCAAGGGTAGGGGGCGGAGAGACCCAGTACTTC
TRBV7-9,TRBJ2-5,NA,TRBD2,CASSRNPASGRYETQYF,TGTGCCAGCAGCAGAAATCCCGCTAGCGGGAGGTATGAGACCCAGTACTTC
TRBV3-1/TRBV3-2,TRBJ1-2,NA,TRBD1,CASRRTGPNYGYTF,TGTGCCAGCAGACGGACAGGGCCTAACTATGGCTACACCTTC
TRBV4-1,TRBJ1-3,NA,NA,CASSIRLHSGNTIYF,TGCGCCAGCAGTATCAGACTGCACTCTGGAAACACCATATATTTT